One and the same sample provided the 3 T cell receptor beta chains below, sequenced in a study of CD8+ T cells in alopecia areata. RNA, once extracted, was reverse transcribed into cDNA for use as the sequencing template. Using immunoSEQ multiplex PCR, the repertoire was profiled, and TCRdb retains in-frame clones only, with some absent. The table shows 110,000 to 150,000 clones, with roughly 64% occurring only once. This specimen was CD4+ T cells sorted from blood, taken at week 0. These receptors were collected from a human donor with alopecia areata.

The chain uses TRBV15 and TRBJ2-7, with TRBD2 as a possible D gene (7 bases). Germline loops: CDR1 LNHNV, CDR2 YYDKDF (reference sequence). This CDR3 has 15 residues. V lost 0 bases to trimming and J lost 2 bases, with 11 bases between them. The CDR3 reads CATSRDSRGPYEQYF. For the CDR3, the DNA is TGTGCCACCAGCAGAGATTCGCGGGGGCCCTACGAGCAGTACTTC.

The chain has TRBV2 and TRBJ2-1; 9 positions match TRBD2. The CDR3 sequence is 15 residues long. Germline CDR1 is SNHLY and CDR2 is FYNNEI. The junction had 6 bases not matched to a gene; V was cut back by 5 bases and J by 4 bases. CDR3 bases: TGTGCCAGCAGTCCACTAGCGGGCCAATACAATGAGCAGTTCTTC. Its translation: CASSPLAGQYNEQFF.

The rearrangement links TRBV29-1 to TRBJ1-1; the D gene is possibly TRBD1 (5 bases). The CDR3 is 12 amino acids. Germline V lookup: CDR1 SQVTM, CDR2 ANQGSEA. Trimming stripped 6 bases from V and 7 bases from J, with 15 bases between. The CDR3 is CSVTGGWREAFF. CDR3 sequence (DNA): TGCAGCGTGACCGGGGGTTGGCGTGAAGCTTTCTTT.